This T cell receptor (beta chain) was documented in a study of identical twins. Germline CDR1 and CDR2: WSHSY and SAAADI. The CDR3 is 13 residues long. Trimming took off 0 bases at V and 5 bases at J, with 8 bases between the two ends. TCRdb reprocessed the 5' RACE reads with MiXCR, giving one entry per CDR3 protein. The sample lists around 250,000 distinct CDR3 sequences, 6.5% occurring once. The sample was also reused in another study, on T cells expressing NK-cell markers. That work contributes: Evidence did not settle whether expanded NKG2C+ T cell clones targeted HCMV.

Source material: CD8+ T cells sorted from blood. The chain combines TRBV10-2 with TRBJ2-7, with D tentatively TRBD1 or TRBD2 (5 bases each). This sequence was found in a woman between 18 and 29 years old in good health. DNA of the CDR3: TGCGCCAGCAGTGAGTCGCTGGGGGACGAGCAGTACTTC. Its translation is CASSESLGDEQYF.